The 10 T cell receptor beta chains below all came from one sample that was sequenced in a study of identical twins (dated by TCRdb to between 2015 and 2016). The method was 5' RACE. The sequencer was an Illumina HiSeq 2000. TCRdb ran its own pipeline on the public reads, namely fastp trimming at Q25 and MiXCR clone calling, and kept in-frame beta chains. Every distinct CDR3 protein forms one entry, paired with its most common genes and DNA. In all, the sample holds 410,000 or so distinct CDR3 sequences, and less than 20% of those were seen once. The ten top clones hold 12% of the sample. The sample was naive T cells sorted from blood. The sample's cell subset or site label is to be understood as: cells isolated with a human naive T-cell isolation kit. The origin of the receptors is a middle-aged man in good health.

The rearrangement links TRBV5-1 to TRBJ2-1, with 14 bases matching TRBD2. Germline V gene lookup returns CDR1 SGHRS and CDR2 YFSETQ. The CDR3 loop spans 17 amino acids. The ends lost 4 bases at V and 8 bases at J; junction bases unmatched: 11. CDR3 sequence (DNA): TGCGCCAGCAGCACCGGGACTAGCGGGAGAGGTTTCGATGAGCAGTTCTTC. This encodes CASSTGTSGRGFDEQFF.

This clonotype appeared many times. The V call is TRBV10-3, the J call TRBJ2-4, with 11 bases fitting TRBD2. The CDR3 runs to 18 residues. Trimming took 10 bases from V and 0 from J; bases not matched to a gene: 14. CDR1 is ENHRY and CDR2 is SYGVKD in the germline V gene. CDR3 DNA: TGTGCCAGAATTACCCCGGGACTAGCGGACTTAGCCAAAAACATTCAGTACTTC. This gives the protein CARITPGLADLAKNIQYF.

The chain combines TRBV11-1 with TRBJ2-7; 12 nucleotides agree with TRBD1. Germline assignment: CDR1 SGHAT and CDR2 FQDESV (reference sequence). This CDR3 is 15 amino acids long. V gave up 2 bases and J gave up 7 bases; unmatched junction bases: 6. DNA for the CDR3: TGTGCCAGCAGCTTATGGGGACAGGGGGCGCAGGAGCAGTACTTC. This encodes CASSLWGQGAQEQYF.

Written as DNA, the CDR3 is TGTGCCAGCCAACTTAGCGGGAGAGTAAACATTCAGTACTTC. It specifies CASQLSGRVNIQYF. V and J are TRBV2 and TRBJ2-4; TRBD2 aligns across 9 bases. The CDR3 has 14 amino acids. CDR1 is SNHLY, CDR2 FYNNEI, per germline. The V and J ends lost 8 bases and 6 bases, in that order; junction bases with no gene match: 8.

This clonotype showed up many times. This chain connects TRBV15 to TRBJ1-2; perhaps TRBD1 as D (5 bases). The CDR3 extends over 17 amino acids. Trimming stripped 0 bases from V and 8 bases from J, with 22 bases between. CDR1 and CDR2 (germline): LNHNV, YYDKDF (reference sequence). CDR3 coding DNA: TGTGCCACCAGCAGAGATTGGCAGGGACTCTCGGAATTCGGCTACACCTTC. Translating gives CATSRDWQGLSEFGYTF.

This clonotype was counted at least ten times. This sequence joins TRBV6-1 and TRBJ2-2; 7 nucleotides align to TRBD1. V lost 1 base, J lost 6 bases, and 5 bases stayed unmatched. The length of the CDR3 is 15 residues. Germline CDR1 MNHNS, CDR2 SASEGT. The DNA for the CDR3 is TGTGCCAGCAGTGAAGGACAGGGTGGCCCCGGGGAGCTGTTTTTT. As protein: CASSEGQGGPGELFF.

This clonotype was seen ten or more times. This chain links TRBV20-1 with TRBJ2-1, with 8 bases that match TRBD2. CDR1 DFQATT and CDR2 SNEGSKA come from the germline V gene (reference sequence). J was trimmed by 3 bases and V by 2 bases; bases with no gene match: 9. The CDR3 contains 16 residues. The CDR3 bases are TGCAGTGCTAGATCCACTAGCGGTCCGAGCTACAATGAGCAGTTCTTC. It specifies CSARSTSGPSYNEQFF.

This clonotype was counted between two and nine times. Being one base from a much bigger clone, this may be a read error. This rearrangement joins TRBV6-1 to TRBJ2-1; TRBD1 aligns across 8 bases. This CDR3 has 14 amino acids. Germline CDR1 MNHNS, CDR2 SASEGT. CDR3 amino acids: CAGSDRGGGNEQFF. The CDR3 DNA reads TGTGCCGGCAGTGACAGGGGTGGGGGCAATGAGCAGTTCTTC.

V usage is TRBV28 and J usage is TRBJ2-7; the D gene is possibly TRBD2 (6 bases). Trimming shortened V by 8 bases and J by 4 bases, and 9 bases separated the two germline ends. CDR3 size: 11 residues. Per the germline V gene, CDR1 is MDHEN and CDR2 is SYDVKM. CDR3 in DNA: TGTGCCAGCGGGGGAGGATACGAGCAGTACTTC. It yields the protein CASGGGYEQYF.

This clonotype was seen a handful of times. The rearrangement joins TRBV20-1 to TRBJ2-1, with 8 bases aligning to TRBD2. V was pared by 4 bases and J by 4 bases, with 9 bases of the junction left unmatched. Germline CDR1 is DFQATT and CDR2 is SNEGSKA (reference sequence). CDR3 size: 15 residues. The CDR3 loop reads CSATKAGAEYNEQFF. CDR3 DNA: TGCAGTGCTACTAAAGCGGGAGCGGAATACAATGAGCAGTTCTTC.